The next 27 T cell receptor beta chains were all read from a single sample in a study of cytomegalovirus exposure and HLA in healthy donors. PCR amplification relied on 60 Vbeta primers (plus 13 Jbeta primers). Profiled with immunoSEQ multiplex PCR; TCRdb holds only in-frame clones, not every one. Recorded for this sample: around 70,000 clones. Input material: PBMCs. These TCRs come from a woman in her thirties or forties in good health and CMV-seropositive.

The CDR3: CASSQGRNTEAFF. The CDR3 DNA reads as TGCGCCAGCAGCCAGGGGCGCAACACTGAAGCTTTCTTT. This sequence joins TRBV4-3 and TRBJ1-1, with D perhaps matching TRBD1 (5 bases). The CDR3 runs 13 residues. From germline, CDR1 is LGHNA and CDR2 YSLEER. The germline V and J ends were trimmed by 3 bases and 2 bases, with 7 bases remaining between them.

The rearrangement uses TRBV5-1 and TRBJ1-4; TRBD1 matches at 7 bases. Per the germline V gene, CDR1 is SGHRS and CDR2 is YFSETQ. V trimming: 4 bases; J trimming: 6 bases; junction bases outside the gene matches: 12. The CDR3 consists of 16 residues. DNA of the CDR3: TGCGCCAGCAGCCCGGGACAGACCAGTTCGGATGAAAAACTGTTTTTT. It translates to CASSPGQTSSDEKLFF.

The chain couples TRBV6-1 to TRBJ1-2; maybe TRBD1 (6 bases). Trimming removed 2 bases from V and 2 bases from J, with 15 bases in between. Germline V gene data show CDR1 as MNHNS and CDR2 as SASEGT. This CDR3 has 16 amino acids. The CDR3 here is CASSERGGRGNYGYTF. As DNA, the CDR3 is TGTGCCAGCAGTGAACGGGGGGGCAGGGGCAACTATGGCTACACCTTC.

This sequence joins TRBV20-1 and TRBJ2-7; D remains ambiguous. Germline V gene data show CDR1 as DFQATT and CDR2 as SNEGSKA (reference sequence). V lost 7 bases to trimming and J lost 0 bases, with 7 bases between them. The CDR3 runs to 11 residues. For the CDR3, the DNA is TGCAGTGTCCGGAGCTCCTACGAGCAGTACTTC. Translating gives CSVRSSYEQYF.

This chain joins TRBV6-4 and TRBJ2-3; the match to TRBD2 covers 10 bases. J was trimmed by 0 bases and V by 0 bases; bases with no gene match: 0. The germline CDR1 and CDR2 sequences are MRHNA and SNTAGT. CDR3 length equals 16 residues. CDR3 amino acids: CASSDSTSGSTDTQYF. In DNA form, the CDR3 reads TGTGCCAGCAGTGACTCGACTAGCGGGAGCACAGATACGCAGTATTTT.

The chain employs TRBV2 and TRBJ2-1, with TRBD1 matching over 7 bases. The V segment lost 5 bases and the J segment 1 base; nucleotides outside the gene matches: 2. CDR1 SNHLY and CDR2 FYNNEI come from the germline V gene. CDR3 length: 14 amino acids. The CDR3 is CASSKTGSYNEQFF. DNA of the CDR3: TGTGCCAGCAGTAAGACAGGGTCCTACAATGAGCAGTTCTTC.

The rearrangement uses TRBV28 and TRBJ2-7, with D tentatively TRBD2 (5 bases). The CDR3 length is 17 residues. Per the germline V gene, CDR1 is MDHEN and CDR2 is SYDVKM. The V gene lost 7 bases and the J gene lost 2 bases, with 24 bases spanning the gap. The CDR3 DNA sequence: TGTGCCAGCACCACTAGGACGGCCGGTACTAAACCCTACGAGCAGTACTTC. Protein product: CASTTRTAGTKPYEQYF.

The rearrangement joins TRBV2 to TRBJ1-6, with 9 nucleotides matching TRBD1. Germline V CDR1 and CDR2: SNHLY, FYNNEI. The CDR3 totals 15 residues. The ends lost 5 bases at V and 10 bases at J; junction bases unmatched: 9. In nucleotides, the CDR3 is TGTGCCAGCAGTCGGGACAGGGCAAGCCGATCACCCCTCCACTTT. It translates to CASSRDRASRSPLHF.

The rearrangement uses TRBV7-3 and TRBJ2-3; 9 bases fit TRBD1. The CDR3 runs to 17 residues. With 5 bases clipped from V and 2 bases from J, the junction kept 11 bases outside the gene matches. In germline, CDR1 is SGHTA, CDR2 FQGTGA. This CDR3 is CASSLQGGTGYTDTQYF. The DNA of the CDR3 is TGTGCCAGCAGCCTTCAAGGCGGGACAGGGTACACAGATACGCAGTATTTT.

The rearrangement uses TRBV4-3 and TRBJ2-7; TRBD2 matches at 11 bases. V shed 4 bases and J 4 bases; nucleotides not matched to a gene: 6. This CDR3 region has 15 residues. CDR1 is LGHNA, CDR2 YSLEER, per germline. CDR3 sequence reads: CASSRTGTSGYEQYF. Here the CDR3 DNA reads TGCGCCAGCAGCCGAACCGGGACTAGCGGTTACGAGCAGTACTTC.

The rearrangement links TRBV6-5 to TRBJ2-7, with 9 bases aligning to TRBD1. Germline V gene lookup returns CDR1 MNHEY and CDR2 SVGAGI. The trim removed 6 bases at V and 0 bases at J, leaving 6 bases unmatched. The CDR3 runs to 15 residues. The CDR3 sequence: CASSGTGGISYEQYF. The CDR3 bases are TGTGCCAGCAGCGGAACAGGGGGCATCTCCTACGAGCAGTACTTC.

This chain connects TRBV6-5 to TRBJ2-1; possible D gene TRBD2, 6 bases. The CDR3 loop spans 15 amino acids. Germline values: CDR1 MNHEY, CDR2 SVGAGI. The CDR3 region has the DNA TGTGGTTCGGGACGTAGGGACTCCTACTACAATGAGCAGTTCTTC. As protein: CGSGRRDSYYNEQFF.

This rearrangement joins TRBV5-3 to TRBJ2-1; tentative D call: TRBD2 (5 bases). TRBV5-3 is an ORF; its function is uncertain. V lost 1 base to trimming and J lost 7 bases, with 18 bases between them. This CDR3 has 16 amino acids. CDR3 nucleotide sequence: TGTGCCAGAAGCTTGAGACCAGCGAGGGTGGTAAATGAGCAGTTCTTC. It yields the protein CARSLRPARVVNEQFF.

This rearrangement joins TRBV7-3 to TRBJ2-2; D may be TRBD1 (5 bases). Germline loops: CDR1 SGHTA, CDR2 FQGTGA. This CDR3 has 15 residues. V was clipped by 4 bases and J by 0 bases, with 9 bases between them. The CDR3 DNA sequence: TGTGCCAGCAGCTACGGACATACGAACACCGGGGAGCTGTTTTTT. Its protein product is CASSYGHTNTGELFF.

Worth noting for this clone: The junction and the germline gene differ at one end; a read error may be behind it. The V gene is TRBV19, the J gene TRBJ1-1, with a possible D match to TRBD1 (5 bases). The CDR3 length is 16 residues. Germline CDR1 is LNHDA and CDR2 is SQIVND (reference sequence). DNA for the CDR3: TGTGCCAGTGGTATAGGGGAGCTCCAAGGGAACACTGAAGCTTTCTTT. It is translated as CASGIGELQGNTEAFF.

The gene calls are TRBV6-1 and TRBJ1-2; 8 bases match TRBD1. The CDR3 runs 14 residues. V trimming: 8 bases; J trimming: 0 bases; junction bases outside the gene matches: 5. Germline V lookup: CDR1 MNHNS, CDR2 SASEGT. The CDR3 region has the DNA TGTGCCAGCCGATGGACAGGGCCTAACTATGGCTACACCTTC. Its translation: CASRWTGPNYGYTF.

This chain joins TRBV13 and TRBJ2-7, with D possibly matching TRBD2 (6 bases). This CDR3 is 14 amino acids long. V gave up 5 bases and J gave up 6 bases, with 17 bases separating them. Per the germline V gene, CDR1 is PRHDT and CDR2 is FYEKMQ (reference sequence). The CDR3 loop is CASSPGRLAIEQYF. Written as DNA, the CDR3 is TGTGCCAGCAGCCCGGGACGCCTAGCGATCGAGCAGTACTTC. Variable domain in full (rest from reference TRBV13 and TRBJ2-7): AAGVIQSPRHLIKEKRETATLKCYPIPRHDTVYWYQQGPGQDPQFLISFYEKMQSDKGSIPDRFSAQQFSDYHSELNMSSLELGDSALYFCASSPGRLAIEQYFGPGTRLTVT.

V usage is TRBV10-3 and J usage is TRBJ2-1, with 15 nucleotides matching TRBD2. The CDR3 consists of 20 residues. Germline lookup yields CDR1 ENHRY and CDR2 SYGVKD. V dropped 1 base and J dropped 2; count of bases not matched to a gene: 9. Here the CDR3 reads CAISEFKGLAGGVAYNEQFF. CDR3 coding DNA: TGTGCCATCAGTGAGTTTAAAGGACTAGCGGGAGGGGTAGCCTACAATGAGCAGTTCTTC.

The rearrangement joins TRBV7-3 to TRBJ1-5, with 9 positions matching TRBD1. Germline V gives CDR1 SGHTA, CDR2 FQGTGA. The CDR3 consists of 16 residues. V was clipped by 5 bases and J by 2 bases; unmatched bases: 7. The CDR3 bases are TGTGCCAGCAGCCCCATCAGGGACAGGGGCAATCAGCCCCAGCATTTT. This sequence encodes CASSPIRDRGNQPQHF. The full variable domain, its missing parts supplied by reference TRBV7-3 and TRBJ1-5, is GAGVSQTPSNKVTEKGKYVELRCDPISGHTALYWYRQSLGQGPEFLIYFQGTGAADDSGLPNDRFFAVRPEGSVSTLKIQRTERGDSAVYLCASSPIRDRGNQPQHFGDGTRLSIL.

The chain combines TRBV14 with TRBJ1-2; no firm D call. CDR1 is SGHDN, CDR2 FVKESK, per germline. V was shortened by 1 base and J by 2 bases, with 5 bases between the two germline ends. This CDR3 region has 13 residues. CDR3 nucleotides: TGTGCCAGCAGCCAAGTTACAAACTATGGCTACACCTTC. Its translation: CASSQVTNYGYTF.

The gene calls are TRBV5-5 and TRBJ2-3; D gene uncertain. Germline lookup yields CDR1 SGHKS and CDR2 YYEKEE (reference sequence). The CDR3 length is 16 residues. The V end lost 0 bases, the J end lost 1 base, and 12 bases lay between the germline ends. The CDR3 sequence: CASSLAAGDRTDTQYF. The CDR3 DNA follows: TGTGCCAGCAGCTTGGCCGCAGGCGATCGCACAGATACGCAGTATTTT. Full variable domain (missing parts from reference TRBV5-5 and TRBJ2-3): DAGVTQSPTHLIKTRGQQVTLRCSPISGHKSVSWYQQVLGQGPQFIFQYYEKEERGRGNFPDRFSARQFPNYSSELNVNALLLGDSALYLCASSLAAGDRTDTQYFGPGTRLTVL.

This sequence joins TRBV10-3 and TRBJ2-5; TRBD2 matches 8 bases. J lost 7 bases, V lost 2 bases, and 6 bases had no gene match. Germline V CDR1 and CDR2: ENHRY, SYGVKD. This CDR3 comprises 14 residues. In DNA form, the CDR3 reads TGTGCCATCAGTGAGGGACTAGCCGCATGGACCCAGTACTTC. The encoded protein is CAISEGLAAWTQYF.

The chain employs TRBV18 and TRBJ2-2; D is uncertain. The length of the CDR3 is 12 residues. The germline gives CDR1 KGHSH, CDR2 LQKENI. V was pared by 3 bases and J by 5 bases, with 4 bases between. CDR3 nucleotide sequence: TGTGCCAGCTCACCTGCGACCGGGGAGCTGTTTTTT. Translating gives CASSPATGELFF. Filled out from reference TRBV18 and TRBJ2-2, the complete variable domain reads NAGVMQNPRHLVRRRGQEARLRCSPMKGHSHVYWYRQLPEEGLKFMVYLQKENIIDESGMPKERFSAEFPKEGPSILRIQQVVRGDSAAYFCASSPATGELFFGEGSRLTVL.

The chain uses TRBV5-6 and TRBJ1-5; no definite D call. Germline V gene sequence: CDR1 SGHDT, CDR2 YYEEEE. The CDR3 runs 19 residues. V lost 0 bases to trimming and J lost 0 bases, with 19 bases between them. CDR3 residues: CASSLGSEAPIYSNQPQHF. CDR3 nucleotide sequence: TGTGCCAGCAGCTTGGGATCGGAGGCTCCGATCTATAGCAATCAGCCCCAGCATTTT.

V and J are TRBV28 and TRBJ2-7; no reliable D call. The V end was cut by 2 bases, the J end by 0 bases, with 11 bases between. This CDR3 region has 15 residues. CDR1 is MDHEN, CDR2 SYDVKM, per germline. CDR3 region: CASSLTSASSYEQYF. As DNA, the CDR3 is TGTGCCAGCAGTTTAACTTCAGCGTCCTCCTACGAGCAGTACTTC. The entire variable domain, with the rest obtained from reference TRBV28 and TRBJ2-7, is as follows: DVKVTQSSRYLVKRTGEKVFLECVQDMDHENMFWYRQDPGLGLRLIYFSYDVKMKEKGDIPEGYSVSREKKERFSLILESASTNQTSMYLCASSLTSASSYEQYFGPGTRLTVT.

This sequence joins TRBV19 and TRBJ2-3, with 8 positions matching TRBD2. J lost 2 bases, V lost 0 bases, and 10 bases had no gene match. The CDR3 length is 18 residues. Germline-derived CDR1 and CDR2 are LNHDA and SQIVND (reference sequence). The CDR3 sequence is CASSIDRSSGLITDTQYF. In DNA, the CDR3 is TGTGCCAGTAGTATAGATCGATCTAGCGGGCTTATCACAGATACGCAGTATTTT.

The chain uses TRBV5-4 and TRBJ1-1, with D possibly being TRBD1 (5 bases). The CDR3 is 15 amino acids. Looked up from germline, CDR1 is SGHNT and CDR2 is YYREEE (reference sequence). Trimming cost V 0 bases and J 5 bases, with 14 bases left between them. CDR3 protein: CASSLDEGTWTEAFF. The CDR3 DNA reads TGTGCCAGCAGCTTGGATGAGGGGACTTGGACTGAAGCTTTCTTT.